This T cell receptor beta chain was identified during a study of identical twins' blood T cells. Germline CDR1 and CDR2: SGHAT and FQNNGV. Trimming removed 3 bases from V and 0 bases from J, with 17 bases in between. This CDR3 region has 17 residues. This clonotype was observed a handful of times. The donors were healthy female monozygous twins, three pairs in total. TCRdb redid the calling of the 5' RACE reads with MiXCR, one entry per CDR3 protein. The table records 300,000 to 450,000 distinct CDR3 sequences, 28% of them present only once. The TCR sequence derives from a woman aged 18-49 years in good health. V and J are TRBV11-2 and TRBJ1-1, with a weak D call TRBD1 (5 bases). Specimen: PBMCs. This CDR3 reads CASSFGSLGRLNTEAFF. CDR3 DNA sequence: TGTGCCAGCAGCTTCGGGTCGTTGGGACGGTTGAACACTGAAGCTTTCTTT.